The 20 T cell receptor beta chains given below trace back to one sample, sequenced in a study of shared clonotypes between healthy human individuals (dated by TCRdb to the early 2020s). Receptor libraries were prepared by the immunoSEQ multiplex PCR assay. TCRdb provides this immuneACCESS table in a form limited to in-frame rearrangements. Some clones are lacking; in checked studies, under half of them reflect an unresolved V gene, and why the rest are absent is not known. For this sample the table gives over 400,000 clones, of which 65% to 85% were detected only once. Of the sample, over 9.5% is held by the ten largest clones. The sample was PBMCs. The receptors stem from a middle-aged woman in good health. Some clones in this sample may be carry-over from other donors' samples.

Points on this clone: A far larger clone is a single base away, which makes a read error likely. The chain combines TRBV28 with TRBJ1-1; a possible D gene is TRBD1 (6 bases). The CDR3 extends over 12 amino acids. V was trimmed by 5 bases and J by 6 bases, leaving 10 bases between them. Germline loops: CDR1 MDHEN, CDR2 SYDVKM. The CDR3 sequence is CASSNGQSEAFF. The CDR3 bases are TGTGCCAGCAGTAATGGACAGTCTGAAGCTTTCTTT.

This clone was seen a single time. The CDR3 protein is CASSGLVRETQYF. CDR3 DNA: TGTGCCAGCTCGGGACTAGTCCGGGAGACCCAGTACTTC. This sequence joins TRBV18 and TRBJ2-5, with 8 bases aligning to TRBD2. The CDR3 loop spans 13 amino acids. The junction had 5 bases not matched to a gene; V was cut back by 6 bases and J by 5 bases. Germline CDR1 is KGHSH and CDR2 is LQKENI.

This clone was picked up one time. The rearrangement links TRBV18 to TRBJ2-5; the D is unclear. Looked up from germline, CDR1 is KGHSH and CDR2 is LQKENI. With 0 bases removed from V and 7 bases from J, the gap between germline ends came to 15 bases. This CDR3 comprises 15 residues. The CDR3 DNA is TGTGCCAGCTCACCACCCGATGAGTCGGTAGTGACCCAGTACTTC. Protein sequence: CASSPPDESVVTQYF.

The chain links TRBV7-9 to TRBJ2-1, with 11 bases matching TRBD2. V shed 5 bases and J 6 bases; nucleotides not matched to a gene: 6. CDR1 and CDR2 (germline): SEHNR, FQNEAQ (reference sequence). CDR3 length equals 15 residues. As DNA, the CDR3 is TGTGCCAGCAGCAAAACTAGCGGGAGAGGCAATGAGCAGTTCTTC. Amino acid sequence: CASSKTSGRGNEQFF.

J is TRBJ1-5 and V is TRBV7-2; weak D call: TRBD1 (5 bases). Germline V lookup: CDR1 SGHTA, CDR2 FQGNSA. The CDR3 totals 14 residues. V lost 1 base, J lost 6 bases, and 10 bases lay in between. The CDR3 protein is CASSLVGLVQPQHF. The DNA for the CDR3 is TGTGCCAGCAGCTTAGTGGGACTCGTTCAGCCCCAGCATTTT.

The rearrangement links TRBV5-4 to TRBJ2-7; 11 positions agree with TRBD1. CDR1 SGHNT and CDR2 YYREEE come from the germline V gene (reference sequence). Trimming at V came to 3 bases and at J to 4 bases, leaving 6 bases not matched to a gene. This CDR3 has 15 residues. This CDR3 reads CASSSQDRGRYEQYF. DNA for the CDR3: TGTGCCAGCAGCTCGCAGGACAGGGGGCGGTACGAGCAGTACTTC.

This sequence joins TRBV28 and TRBJ1-2, with D perhaps matching TRBD1 (5 bases). Trimming pared 5 bases from V and 2 bases from J, leaving 15 bases between. The CDR3 has 15 residues. The V gene's germline CDR1 is MDHEN and CDR2 SYDVKM. For the CDR3, the DNA is TGTGCCAGCAGTCTCCTTGCAGGGCGAAACTATGGCTACACCTTC. Translated, it gives CASSLLAGRNYGYTF.

In this sample, this clone turned up a few times. The chain couples TRBV5-4 to TRBJ2-7, with TRBD1 matching 12 bases. The CDR3 spans 15 residues. With V trimmed by 4 bases and J by 4 bases, 6 bases remained unmatched. The germline V gene has CDR1 SGHNT and CDR2 YYREEE (reference sequence). The DNA of the CDR3 is TGTGCCAGCAGCCCCCCGGGACAGGGGGCTTACGAGCAGTACTTC. Translated, it gives CASSPPGQGAYEQYF. Full variable domain (remainder filled in from reference TRBV5-4 and TRBJ2-7): ETGVTQSPTHLIKTRGQQVTLRCSSQSGHNTVSWYQQALGQGPQFIFQYYREEENGRGNFPPRFSGLQFPNYSSELNVNALELDDSALYLCASSPPGQGAYEQYFGPGTRLTVT.

This chain joins TRBV6-5 and TRBJ2-3; D possibly corresponds to TRBD1 (6 bases). The CDR3 is made up of 14 amino acids. V gave up 6 bases and J gave up 6 bases, with 16 bases separating them. From germline, CDR1 is MNHEY and CDR2 SVGAGI. CDR3 region: CASRNSGEWDTQYF. CDR3 DNA: TGTGCCAGCAGAAATTCAGGGGAATGGGATACGCAGTATTTT.

The V gene is TRBV29-1, the J gene TRBJ2-2; 11 bases map to TRBD1. This CDR3 region has 14 residues. The V gene end was trimmed by 5 bases and the J gene end by 5 bases; junction bases not matched to a gene: 4. In germline, CDR1 is SQVTM, CDR2 ANQGSEA. CDR3 bases: TGCAGCGTTTGGGGGACAGGGGGGACCGGGGAGCTGTTTTTT. Its translation: CSVWGTGGTGELFF.

Notes on this clone: A far larger clone is a single base away, which makes a read error likely. V and J are TRBV7-7 and TRBJ2-5; 8 nucleotides line up with TRBD1. The germline CDR1 and CDR2 sequences are SSHAT and FNYEAQ (reference sequence). The CDR3 extends over 15 amino acids. J lost 3 bases, V lost 5 bases, and 8 bases had no gene match. CDR3 DNA: TGTGCCAGCAGCCACAGGTACAGGGGGGAAGAGACCCAGTACTTC. It yields the protein CASSHRYRGEETQYF.

The V gene is TRBV27, the J gene TRBJ1-2, with D perhaps TRBD1 (5 bases). Per germline, CDR1 MNHEY and CDR2 SMNVEV (reference sequence). This CDR3 region has 14 residues. Trimming pared 1 base from V and 4 bases from J, leaving 10 bases between. This chain's CDR3 is CASSLYRGGYGYTF. DNA for the CDR3: TGTGCCAGCAGTTTATATAGGGGCGGCTATGGCTACACCTTC.

A remark on this clone: A far larger clone is off by one base, so a read error is likely. This chain connects TRBV6-7 to TRBJ2-1, with TRBD2 as a possible D gene (6 bases). TRBV6-7 is treated as an ORF (open reading frame) with a function not yet certain. This CDR3 is built from 15 residues. CDR3 coding DNA: TGTGCCGGCAGTTACGCTCCCGGAGGGACCAATGAGCAGTTCTTC. Residues: CAGSYAPGGTNEQFF.

In its sample, this clone was seen once. The chain employs TRBV6-1 and TRBJ1-2; the D is unclear. V gave up 10 bases and J gave up 0 bases, with 6 bases separating them. The CDR3 is 11 amino acids. Germline CDR1 is MNHNS and CDR2 is SASEGT. CDR3 bases: TGTGCCATTTCAGCTAACTATGGCTACACCTTC. It translates to CAISANYGYTF.

V usage is TRBV6-6 and J usage is TRBJ2-7; 7 nucleotides match TRBD2. The CDR3 sequence is 15 residues long. Germline values: CDR1 MNHNY, CDR2 SVGAGI (reference sequence). V lost 5 bases to trimming and J lost 0 bases; unmatched junction nucleotides: 7. CDR3 protein: CASSPSSGRSYEQYF. The CDR3 DNA reads as TGTGCCAGCAGTCCATCTAGCGGACGCTCCTACGAGCAGTACTTC.

Only a few counts were recorded for this clone. V is TRBV15 and J is TRBJ2-5; D not certain. CDR1 and CDR2 from the germline V gene are LNHNV and YYDKDF (reference sequence). The V end was cut by 5 bases, the J end by 0 bases, with 10 bases between. The CDR3 consists of 14 residues. The CDR3 region has the DNA TGTGCCACCAGCCCCCCAGAGGACCAAGAGACCCAGTACTTC. This translates into CATSPPEDQETQYF.

The chain uses TRBV5-1 and TRBJ2-7; D is uncertain. Germline CDR1 SGHRS, CDR2 YFSETQ. Trimming left V 3 bases short and J 5 bases short, with 18 bases between. This CDR3 spans 15 amino acids. CDR3 loop: CASSYHNLGRHEQYF. CDR3 nucleotides: TGCGCCAGCAGCTACCACAACTTGGGAAGGCACGAGCAGTACTTC.

Details on this clone: One junction end does not reproduce the germline sequence, and a read error may be involved. The chain employs TRBV7-7 and TRBJ2-2; D is undetermined. The CDR3 loop spans 17 amino acids. CDR1 is SSHAT, CDR2 FNYEAQ, per germline (reference sequence). CDR3 nucleotide sequence: TGTGCTAGCAGCTTAGATCGAGCCGAACTGAACACCGGGGAGCTGTTTTTT. Amino acids: CASSLDRAELNTGELFF. Complete variable domain (other parts from reference TRBV7-7 and TRBJ2-2): GAGVSQSPRYKVTKRGQDVTLRCDPISSHATLYWYQQALGQGPEFLTYFNYEAQPDKSGLPSDRFSAERPEGSISTLTIQRTEQRDSAMYRCASSLDRAELNTGELFFGEGSRLTVL.

This chain connects TRBV7-9 to TRBJ2-1, with 8 bases aligning to TRBD2. V was pared by 5 bases and J by 5 bases, with 5 bases of the junction left unmatched. CDR1 SEHNR and CDR2 FQNEAQ come from the germline V gene (reference sequence). The CDR3 is 14 residues long. The CDR3 loop is CASSPTSENNEQFF. DNA of the CDR3: TGTGCCAGCAGCCCGACTAGCGAGAACAATGAGCAGTTCTTC.

Remarks on this clone: Only one base separates this from a far larger clonotype, so it likely reflects a read error. This rearrangement joins TRBV14 to TRBJ2-7; TRBD2 aligns across 12 bases. With 4 bases clipped from V and 6 bases from J, the junction kept 19 bases outside the gene matches. CDR1 is SGHDN and CDR2 is FVKESK in the germline V gene. CDR3 length equals 19 residues. CDR3 DNA: TGTGCCAGCAGCCCCGCGACTAGCGGGAGTAATTATGGCGGAGTCGAGCAGTACTTC. Protein product: CASSPATSGSNYGGVEQYF.